The rows below give T cell receptor beta chains drawn from one sample of a study of blood T cell repertoires in COVID-19. Here immunoSEQ multiplex PCR was the method, and the copy in TCRdb shows in-frame clones only, minus some. Altogether about 140,000 clones are present, approximately 91% being singletons, with the ten largest covering roughly a tenth. The sequencing input was peripheral blood. These receptors were obtained from a middle-aged man with active or convalescent COVID-19. CDR3s include the opening cysteine and the closing phenylalanine or tryptophan. Fields, in order: V gene, clone size, D gene, J gene, CDR3 DNA, CDR3 protein. D genes are given only for firm matches. Where a row states a size, it is once, few, many or the class of an expanded clone; other rows omit it.

>TRBV7-6|NA|NA|TRBJ1-6
TGTGCCAGCAGCTTAACAGGGTTGCACAATTCACCCCTCCACTTT
CASSLTGLHNSPLHF
>TRBV21-1|NA|NA|TRBJ1-2
TGTGCCAGCAGCAAAGCGCGGCAGCGGGCTCTCCTATCCTGCTATGGCTACACCTTC
CASSKARQRALLSCYGYTF
>TRBV19|NA|NA|TRBJ2-7
TGTGCCACCAACGGAGGCGACGAGCAGTACTTC
CATNGGDEQYF
>TRBV19|NA|NA|TRBJ1-3
TGTGCCAGTAGCCAGGGTCTATCTGGAAACACCATATATTTT
CASSQGLSGNTIYF
>TRBV5-1|NA|NA|TRBJ2-1
TGCGCCAGCAGGCGGCAAAGGGAGTTGTCCTACAATGAGCAGTTCTTC
CASRRQRELSYNEQFF
>TRBV11-2|once|NA|TRBJ1-1
TGTGCCAGCAGCTTAAAAGGGGAAGAAGCTTTCTTT
CASSLKGEEAFF
>TRBV3-1/TRBV3-2|NA|NA|TRBJ2-3
TGTGCCAGCAGCCTCATACGCGGGGCCACAGATACGCAGTATTTT
CASSLIRGATDTQYF
>TRBV28|NA|NA|TRBJ2-5
TGTGCCAGCAGTTCAGGGTTAGAGACCCAGTACTTC
CASSSGLETQYF
>TRBV7-9|NA|NA|TRBJ2-3
TGTGCCAGTTTCGGAGGGATAAAGGCTAGCACAGATACGCAGTATTTT
CASFGGIKASTDTQYF
>TRBV11-2|NA|TRBD1|TRBJ1-6
TGTGCCAGCAGCTCCCGATACAGGGGGAATTCACCCCTCCACTTT
CASSSRYRGNSPLHF
>TRBV4-1|NA|TRBD2|TRBJ2-7
TGCGCCAGCAGCCAAGGGGGTAGCGGGAGTATCTACGAGCAGTACTTC
CASSQGGSGSIYEQYF
>TRBV19|NA|TRBD1|TRBJ2-7
TGTGCCAGTAGCTCGGACAGGCTCGAGCAGTACTTC
CASSSDRLEQYF
>TRBV11-2|NA|NA|TRBJ2-5
TGTGCCAGCAGCACGGGAGTCCGTGAGACCCAGTACTTC
CASSTGVRETQYF
>TRBV6-2/TRBV6-3|NA|TRBD1|TRBJ2-3
TGTGCCAGCAGTTCCCGACAGGGGGTACCCACAGATACGCAGTATTTT
CASSSRQGVPTDTQYF
>TRBV7-3|NA|TRBD1|TRBJ2-3
TGTGCCAGCAGCTTAAATGGACAGGGCACAGATACGCAGTATTTT
CASSLNGQGTDTQYF
>TRBV27|NA|TRBD1|TRBJ1-5
TGTGCCAGCACGACAGGGATCCATCAGCCCCAGCATTTT
CASTTGIHQPQHF
>TRBV7-2|NA|TRBD2|TRBJ2-1
TGTGCCAGCAGCTTTAGTAGCGGGAGCTACAATGAGCAGTTCTTC
CASSFSSGSYNEQFF
>TRBV29-1|NA|TRBD2|TRBJ2-1
TGCAGCGTTGGGGGACTAGCGGGAGTAGGGCCTAATGAGCAGTTCTTC
CSVGGLAGVGPNEQFF
>TRBV18|NA|NA|TRBJ2-5
TGTGCCAGCTCAAAGCGATCCGGTCGTTCTGGAGAGACCCAGTACTTC
CASSKRSGRSGETQYF
>TRBV5-1|NA|TRBD2|TRBJ2-1
TGCGCCAGCAGCTTGGCCGGACTAGCGGGAGTCAATGAGCAGTTCTTC
CASSLAGLAGVNEQFF
>TRBV28|NA|NA|TRBJ1-4
TGTGCCAGCAGTTCCCACGCCGCCCCGGTAGAAAAACTGTTTTTT
CASSSHAAPVEKLFF
>TRBV25-1|few|NA|TRBJ2-7
TGTGCCAGCAGTGACCCAGGGGTACCCCGCTACGAGCAGTACTTC
CASSDPGVPRYEQYF
>TRBV28|NA|TRBD2|TRBJ2-7
TGTGCCAGCAGGTCCGGGACACCGAGTTTAGCGGGAAACCCCAACTACGAGCAGTACTTC
CASRSGTPSLAGNPNYEQYF
>TRBV5-8|NA|NA|TRBJ2-7
TGTGCCAGCAGCCCTAGAGCAACATCCTACGAGCAGTACTTC
CASSPRATSYEQYF
>TRBV24-1|NA|NA|TRBJ2-6
TGTGCCACCAGTGAGGGGGCCCTCAACTCTGGGGCCAACGTCCTGACTTTC
CATSEGALNSGANVLTF
>TRBV27|NA|TRBD1|TRBJ2-7
TGTGCCAGCAGTTCATACAGGGGTAGCTCCTACGAGCAGTACTTC
CASSSYRGSSYEQYF
>TRBV6-5|NA|NA|TRBJ1-6
TGTGCCACCCGGACAGCAAACGCGTATAATTCACCCCTCCACTTT
CATRTANAYNSPLHF
>TRBV4-3|NA|NA|TRBJ2-1
TGCGCCAGCAGCCAAGTGACAGGCACGAGCTCCTACAATGAGCAGTTCTTC
CASSQVTGTSSYNEQFF
>TRBV28|few|NA|TRBJ2-7
TGTGCCAGCAGCCGTTCCGGGACAACCTCCTACGAGCAGTACTTC
CASSRSGTTSYEQYF
>TRBV6-4|NA|TRBD1|TRBJ1-2
TGTGCCAGCAGTCCGACAGGGGGCTCTGGCTACACCTTC
CASSPTGGSGYTF
>TRBV19|NA|TRBD2|TRBJ2-1
TGTGCCAGTACTACTAGCGGGAGCTCCTACAATGAGCAGTTCTTC
CASTTSGSSYNEQFF